Given below is one TCR beta chain in context. Its target is unknown. The junction departs from germline at one end; a sequencing error may be responsible. Read sequence stops 3 residues before the CDR3 end, and the germline J gene provides the missing end. The data derive from a study of T cells in women clearing cervical HPV infection. The wider study: Case blood was drawn a median approximately 150 days after lesion detection.

Notes on the study in general: Timing of associations relative to infection is unclear; T-cell subsets were not isolated.

Clones were read by immunoSEQ multiplex PCR, and TCRdb kept only the in-frame ones, dropping some. The sample totals around 31,000 clones. Germline values: CDR1 SGHRS, CDR2 YFSETQ. CDR3 size: 17 residues. Source material: blood buffy coat. This chain joins TRBV5-1 and TRBJ1-1, with D possibly matching TRBD1 (6 bases). The TCR comes from a woman between 18 and 70 years old with a cervical HPV16 infection that either progressed to CIN3+ or cleared (not recorded which). CDR3 in amino acids: CAGSPKQVQGWGTEAFF. The CDR3 DNA, read in part, is TGCGCCGGCAGCCCAAAACAAGTACAGGGATGGGGCACTGAA.